These 17 T cell receptor beta chains were all obtained from the same sample, sequenced in a study of early T cells in non-severe SARS-CoV-2 infection. TCRdb independently ran MiXCR on the 5' RACE reads; one entry per CDR3 protein. The sample holds tens of thousands of distinct CDR3 sequences, around 6.1% seen once. Sequencing was performed on whole blood, taken at baseline. The receptors come from an adult who was a healthcare worker with PCR-confirmed SARS-CoV-2 infection or an uninfected control (not recorded which).

This clonotype was counted many times. The rearrangement uses TRBV10-3 and TRBJ2-3; 8 bases are shared with TRBD2. The germline V gene encodes CDR1 ENHRY and CDR2 SYGVKD. The CDR3 covers 14 residues. Germline trimming cut 6 bases from V and 0 bases from J; bases unmatched to any gene: 2. The CDR3 DNA sequence: TGTGCCATCAGGCGGGAGGCTAGCACAGATACGCAGTATTTT. This codes for CAIRREASTDTQYF.

This clonotype was picked up many times. This chain connects TRBV20-1 to TRBJ2-5; D remains unclear. Germline CDR1 is DFQATT and CDR2 is SNEGSKA (reference sequence). The CDR3 is 12 residues long. The ends were cut back, 6 bases at V and 5 bases at J, with 13 bases in the middle. As DNA, the CDR3 is TGCAGTGCAACCAGTACCGGGGAGACCCAGTACTTC. It encodes CSATSTGETQYF.

Many counts were recorded for this clonotype. V gene TRBV20-1 combines with J gene TRBJ2-4; D perhaps matches TRBD1 (6 bases). The length of the CDR3 is 13 residues. V dropped 7 bases and J dropped 0 bases, with 10 bases sitting between them. Per the germline V gene, CDR1 is DFQATT and CDR2 is SNEGSKA (reference sequence). CDR3 in amino acids: CSGTVLAKNIQYF. Written as DNA, the CDR3 is TGCAGTGGGACAGTCCTAGCCAAAAACATTCAGTACTTC.

This clonotype appeared many times. This rearrangement joins TRBV28 to TRBJ1-6, with a possible D match to TRBD1 (6 bases). This CDR3 is built from 13 residues. Trimming took off 10 bases at V and 9 bases at J, with 16 bases between the two ends. Looked up from germline, CDR1 is MDHEN and CDR2 is SYDVKM. CDR3: CATKGGIGSPLHF. CDR3 in DNA: TGTGCCACAAAGGGGGGAATTGGTTCACCCCTCCACTTT.

This chain connects TRBV12-3 or TRBV12-4 to TRBJ1-4; D unclear. V was pared by 2 bases and J by 5 bases, with 9 bases between. The CDR3 loop spans 14 amino acids. The CDR3: CASSLRAGNEKLFF. The CDR3 DNA reads TGTGCCAGCAGTTTAAGGGCTGGAAATGAAAAACTGTTTTTT.

Comment on this clonotype: Its ends do not fully match the called genes, so a read error is possible. The chain has TRBV7-7 and TRBJ2-3; no clear D gene. CDR3 length equals 14 residues. Germline lookup yields CDR1 SSHAT and CDR2 FNYEAQ (reference sequence). CDR3 coding DNA: TGTGCTAGCAGCTTATCGAACGCCGCAGATACGCAGTATTTT. Its protein is CASSLSNAADTQYF.

This clonotype occurred a few times. The chain carries TRBV2 and TRBJ2-7; 10 nucleotides align to TRBD2. The CDR3 has 13 amino acids. The germline gives CDR1 SNHLY, CDR2 FYNNEI. V dropped 6 bases and J dropped 5; count of bases not matched to a gene: 4. CDR3 DNA: TGTGCCAGCAGACTAGCGGGGTCGAACGAGCAGTACTTC. Translated, it gives CASRLAGSNEQYF.

The sample holds many counts of this clonotype. The CDR3 spells CASSSWTDYEQYF. Written as DNA, the CDR3 is TGCGCCAGCAGCTCCTGGACAGACTACGAGCAGTACTTC. This chain joins TRBV5-1 and TRBJ2-7, with a weak D call TRBD1 (6 bases). The CDR3 is 13 residues long. The V end was cut by 3 bases, the J end by 3 bases, with 10 bases between. Germline assignment: CDR1 SGHRS and CDR2 YFSETQ.

This clonotype showed up many times. The V call is TRBV28, the J call TRBJ2-1; TRBD1 aligns across 7 bases. The germline V gene encodes CDR1 MDHEN and CDR2 SYDVKM. V shed 4 bases and J 8 bases; nucleotides not matched to a gene: 11. The CDR3 loop spans 15 amino acids. As DNA, the CDR3 is TGTGCCAGCAGTTATGACAGGGCGAGGTTGGATGAGCAGTTCTTC. Translation gives CASSYDRARLDEQFF.

V is TRBV28 and J is TRBJ2-1, with D possibly matching TRBD2 (5 bases). The CDR3 has 11 residues. Per the germline V gene, CDR1 is MDHEN and CDR2 is SYDVKM. V shed 7 bases and J shed 10 bases, with 11 bases lying between them. This chain's CDR3 is CASMRAGEQFF. Here the CDR3 DNA reads TGTGCCAGCATGCGGGCAGGCGAGCAGTTCTTC.

With regard to this clonotype: Relative to the germline gene, one junction end is altered; a read error may explain this. The gene calls are TRBV6-4 and TRBJ2-2; weak D call: TRBD1 (5 bases). Looked up from germline, CDR1 is MRHNA and CDR2 is SNTAGT. The CDR3 spans 13 residues. The DNA for the CDR3 is TGTGTCAGCAGTGAGGACACCCCCGGGGAGCTGTTTTTT. This encodes CVSSEDTPGELFF.

Ten or more counts support this clonotype. The chain has TRBV25-1 and TRBJ1-3, with unresolved D. This CDR3 spans 14 amino acids. Trimming stripped 8 bases from V and 0 bases from J, with 11 bases between. CDR1 and CDR2 (germline): MGHDK, SYGVNS. As DNA, the CDR3 is TGTGCCAGCGGGGAAATAGGCTCTGGAAACACCATATATTTT. It encodes CASGEIGSGNTIYF.

The V gene is TRBV5-1, the J gene TRBJ2-7; either TRBD1 or TRBD2 may supply D (5 bases each). Germline CDR1 reads SGHRS; CDR2 reads YFSETQ. V was trimmed by 4 bases and J by 6 bases, leaving 17 bases between them. This CDR3 region has 14 residues. The CDR3 DNA sequence: TGCGCCAGCAGCACCGGGACGATACTTGTCGAGCAGTACTTC. Amino acids: CASSTGTILVEQYF.

There are many counts of this clonotype. V and J are TRBV7-3 and TRBJ1-1; the D gene is possibly TRBD1 (6 bases). Per the germline V gene, CDR1 is SGHTA and CDR2 is FQGTGA. V was trimmed by 5 bases and J by 4 bases, leaving 17 bases between them. The CDR3 sequence is 15 residues long. Here the CDR3 DNA reads TGTGCCAGCAGCCCCGTGGGGGGAGGGGGCACTGAAGCTTTCTTT. This gives the protein CASSPVGGGGTEAFF.

J is TRBJ2-1 and V is TRBV4-1; TRBD2 is a possible D gene (6 bases). Germline assignment: CDR1 MGHRA and CDR2 YSYEKL. Trimming pared 0 bases from V and 3 bases from J, leaving 12 bases between. CDR3 length: 16 residues. CDR3 region: CASSQDLSGGYNEQFF. In DNA form, the CDR3 reads TGCGCCAGCAGCCAAGATCTTAGCGGAGGCTACAATGAGCAGTTCTTC.

This clonotype was counted between two and nine times. The chain links TRBV11-3 to TRBJ1-2, with 8 bases lining up with TRBD1. Germline V gives CDR1 SGHNT, CDR2 YENEEA. This CDR3 has 17 residues. J gave up 4 bases and V 5 bases, and 15 bases lay outside the gene matches. The CDR3 bases are TGTGCCAGCAGCCCCCGCACCTTGACAGGGGTGGTCTATGGCTACACCTTC. Amino acids: CASSPRTLTGVVYGYTF.

This clonotype has more than one count but fewer than ten. The chain couples TRBV7-9 to TRBJ2-7, with D hard to call. V was shortened by 2 bases and J by 2 bases, with 10 bases between the two germline ends. There are 14 residues in the CDR3. The V gene's germline CDR1 is SEHNR and CDR2 FQNEAQ (reference sequence). For the CDR3, the DNA is TGTGCCAGCAGCTTAATTAGGTCCCCCTACGAGCAGTACTTC. It yields the protein CASSLIRSPYEQYF.